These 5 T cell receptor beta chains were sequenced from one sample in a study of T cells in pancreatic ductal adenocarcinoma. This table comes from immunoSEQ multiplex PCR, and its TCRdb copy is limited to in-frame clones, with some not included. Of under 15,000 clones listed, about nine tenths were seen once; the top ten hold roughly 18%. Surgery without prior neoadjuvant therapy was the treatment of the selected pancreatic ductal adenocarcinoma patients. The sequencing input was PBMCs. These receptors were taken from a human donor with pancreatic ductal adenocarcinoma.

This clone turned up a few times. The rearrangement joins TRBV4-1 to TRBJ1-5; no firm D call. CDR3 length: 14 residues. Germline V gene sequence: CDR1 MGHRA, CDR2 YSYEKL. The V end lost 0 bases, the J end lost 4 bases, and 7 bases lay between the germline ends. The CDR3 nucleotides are TGCGCCAGCAGCCAAGAAGGAGGTAATCAGCCCCAGCATTTT. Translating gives CASSQEGGNQPQHF.

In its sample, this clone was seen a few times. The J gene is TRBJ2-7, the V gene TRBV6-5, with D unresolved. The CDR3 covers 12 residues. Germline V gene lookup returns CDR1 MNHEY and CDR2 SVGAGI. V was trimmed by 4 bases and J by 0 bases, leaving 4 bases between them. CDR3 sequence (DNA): TGTGCCAGCAGTTCCCCCTCCTACGAGCAGTACTTC. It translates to CASSSPSYEQYF.

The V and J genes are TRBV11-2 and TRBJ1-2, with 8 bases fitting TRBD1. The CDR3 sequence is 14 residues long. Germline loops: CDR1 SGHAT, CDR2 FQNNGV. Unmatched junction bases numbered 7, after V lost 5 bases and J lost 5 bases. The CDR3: CASSPGQALYGYTF. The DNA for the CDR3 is TGTGCCAGCAGCCCGGGACAGGCTTTGTATGGCTACACCTTC.

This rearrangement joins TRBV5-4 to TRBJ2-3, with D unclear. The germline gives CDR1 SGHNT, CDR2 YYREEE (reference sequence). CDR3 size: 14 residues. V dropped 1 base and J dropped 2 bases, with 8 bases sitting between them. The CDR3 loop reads CASSLKGPTDTQYF. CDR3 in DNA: TGTGCCAGCAGCTTGAAGGGCCCCACAGATACGCAGTATTTT.

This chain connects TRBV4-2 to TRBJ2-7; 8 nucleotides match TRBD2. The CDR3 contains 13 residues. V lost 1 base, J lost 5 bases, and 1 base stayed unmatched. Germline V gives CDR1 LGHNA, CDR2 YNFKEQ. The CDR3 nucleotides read TGTGCCAGCAGCCAAGCCGGGGGGGACGAGCAGTACTTC. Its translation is CASSQAGGDEQYF.